This is a list of T cell receptor beta chains from one sample in a study of blood T cell repertoires in COVID-19. Measured with immunoSEQ multiplex PCR; TCRdb has only the in-frame clones, and not every one. The sample contains around 60,000 clones, 65% to 90% of which appear only once. Material: peripheral blood. The receptors shown here come from a woman between 55 and 75 years old with acute or convalescent COVID-19. Both conserved end residues are part of each CDR3. D genes are given only for firm matches. The size of a clone is reported for some rows only, either as once, few or many, or as a class for expanded clones.

V gene: TRBV5-1
clone size: -
D gene: TRBD1
J gene: TRBJ1-2
CDR3 DNA: TGCGCCAGCAGCCCGACAGGGGACTATGGCTACACCTTC
CDR3 protein: CASSPTGDYGYTF

V gene: TRBV19
clone size: -
D gene: -
J gene: TRBJ1-5
CDR3 DNA: TGTGCCAGTAGTATACAGTACAATCAGCCCCAGCATTTT
CDR3 protein: CASSIQYNQPQHF

V gene: TRBV5-6
clone size: -
D gene: -
J gene: TRBJ1-2
CDR3 DNA: TGTGCCAGCAGCCTACCAATGACGGGGAACTATGGCTACACCTTC
CDR3 protein: CASSLPMTGNYGYTF

V gene: TRBV5-6
clone size: -
D gene: -
J gene: TRBJ1-2
CDR3 DNA: TGTGCCAGCAGCCCCCAGGCGCGGCAGGGGACCTATGGCTACACCTTC
CDR3 protein: CASSPQARQGTYGYTF

V gene: TRBV7-9
clone size: -
D gene: -
J gene: TRBJ1-5
CDR3 DNA: TGTGCCAGCAGCTTTAGCGCACAGCTCAATCAGCCCCAGCATTTT
CDR3 protein: CASSFSAQLNQPQHF

V gene: TRBV7-8
clone size: once
D gene: TRBD1
J gene: TRBJ2-5
CDR3 DNA: TGTGCCAGCAGCTTAGCGGGTGGGACAGCACAAGAGACCCAGTACTTC
CDR3 protein: CASSLAGGTAQETQYF

V gene: TRBV6-4
clone size: -
D gene: -
J gene: TRBJ1-1
CDR3 DNA: TGTGCCAGCAGTGAACAGATAAACACTGAAGCTTTCTTT
CDR3 protein: CASSEQINTEAFF

V gene: TRBV5-4
clone size: -
D gene: -
J gene: TRBJ1-3
CDR3 DNA: TGTGCCAGCAGTTCAGGGAATCTTGCTGGAAACACCATATATTTT
CDR3 protein: CASSSGNLAGNTIYF

V gene: TRBV11-2
clone size: -
D gene: -
J gene: TRBJ1-1
CDR3 DNA: TGTGCCAGCAGCTTGAGACTAGAGAACACTGAAGCTTTCTTT
CDR3 protein: CASSLRLENTEAFF

V gene: TRBV19
clone size: -
D gene: TRBD1
J gene: TRBJ1-1
CDR3 DNA: TGTGCCAGTAGTGGACAGGTCGGGACTGAAGCTTTCTTT
CDR3 protein: CASSGQVGTEAFF

V gene: TRBV4-2
clone size: -
D gene: -
J gene: TRBJ2-7
CDR3 DNA: TGTGCCAGCAGCCAAGATGGTGGGGCCGTGTACGAGCAGTACTTC
CDR3 protein: CASSQDGGAVYEQYF

V gene: TRBV10-3
clone size: -
D gene: -
J gene: TRBJ1-1
CDR3 DNA: TGTGCCATCGGCGGCAAGGGGGAGTCTATGAACACTGAAGCTTTCTTT
CDR3 protein: CAIGGKGESMNTEAFF

V gene: TRBV7-2
clone size: -
D gene: -
J gene: TRBJ1-5
CDR3 DNA: TGTGCCAGCAGCTTAGTCGGGGGGGGTGGCAATCAGCCCCAGCATTTT
CDR3 protein: CASSLVGGGGNQPQHF

V gene: TRBV27
clone size: -
D gene: TRBD2
J gene: TRBJ2-2
CDR3 DNA: TGTGCCAGCAAGAAAATCGGGGGGGGAAACGGGGAGCTGTTTTTT
CDR3 protein: CASKKIGGGNGELFF

V gene: TRBV4-1
clone size: -
D gene: TRBD2
J gene: TRBJ2-7
CDR3 DNA: TGCGCCAGCAGCCGGGCTAGCGGGGGCGAGAGCTCCTACGAGCAGTACTTC
CDR3 protein: CASSRASGGESSYEQYF

V gene: TRBV19
clone size: -
D gene: -
J gene: TRBJ1-3
CDR3 DNA: TGTGCCAGTAGTATCCGCACCGGGATCTCTGGAAACACCATATATTTT
CDR3 protein: CASSIRTGISGNTIYF

V gene: TRBV5-1
clone size: -
D gene: -
J gene: TRBJ1-1
CDR3 DNA: TGCGCCAGCAGAGAGGGAGGTAATCCGAACACTGAAGCTTTCTTT
CDR3 protein: CASREGGNPNTEAFF

V gene: TRBV14
clone size: -
D gene: -
J gene: TRBJ1-2
CDR3 DNA: TGTGCCAGCAGCCAACAACGAGGGATGGGCTATGGCTACACCTTC
CDR3 protein: CASSQQRGMGYGYTF

V gene: TRBV18
clone size: once
D gene: -
J gene: TRBJ1-1
CDR3 DNA: TGTGCCAGCTCACCCCTGGACTCAGGGGACACTGAAGCTTTCTTT
CDR3 protein: CASSPLDSGDTEAFF

V gene: TRBV7-7
clone size: -
D gene: TRBD1
J gene: TRBJ2-7
CDR3 DNA: TGTGCCAGCAGCTTAGACAGGGGCCACGAGCAGTACTTC
CDR3 protein: CASSLDRGHEQYF

V gene: TRBV7-6
clone size: -
D gene: -
J gene: TRBJ1-2
CDR3 DNA: TGTGCCAGCAGCTTAGCGGACACCTATGGCTACACCTTC
CDR3 protein: CASSLADTYGYTF

V gene: TRBV27
clone size: -
D gene: TRBD1
J gene: TRBJ1-3
CDR3 DNA: TGTGCCAGCAGTCCCCAACACCTGATACAGGGGGCGGGAAACACCATATATTTT
CDR3 protein: CASSPQHLIQGAGNTIYF

V gene: TRBV9
clone size: -
D gene: -
J gene: TRBJ1-1
CDR3 DNA: TGTGCCAGCAGCGTCAGGGGTTCGGTAGACACTGAAGCTTTCTTT
CDR3 protein: CASSVRGSVDTEAFF

V gene: TRBV5-1
clone size: -
D gene: TRBD1
J gene: TRBJ2-1
CDR3 DNA: TGCGCCAGCAGCGACAGGGTCAATGAGCAGTTCTTC
CDR3 protein: CASSDRVNEQFF

V gene: TRBV10-2
clone size: -
D gene: -
J gene: TRBJ1-6
CDR3 DNA: TGCGCCAGCAGTGAGTCGGTAGGCAGGGAAAATTCACCCCTCCACTTT
CDR3 protein: CASSESVGRENSPLHF

V gene: TRBV3-1/TRBV3-2
clone size: -
D gene: TRBD1
J gene: TRBJ1-1
CDR3 DNA: TGTGCCAGCAGCCAGTACGCCGGGACAGGGAAGACTGAAGCTTTCTTT
CDR3 protein: CASSQYAGTGKTEAFF

V gene: TRBV18
clone size: -
D gene: -
J gene: TRBJ2-1
CDR3 DNA: TGTGCCAGCTCACCAAAGGAACAGGGATATGAGCAGTTCTTC
CDR3 protein: CASSPKEQGYEQFF

V gene: TRBV6-4
clone size: -
D gene: -
J gene: TRBJ2-3
CDR3 DNA: TGTGCCAGCAGCGAGTCTAGCACAGATACGCAGTATTTT
CDR3 protein: CASSESSTDTQYF

V gene: TRBV2
clone size: -
D gene: TRBD1
J gene: TRBJ1-1
CDR3 DNA: TGTGCCAGCAACAACAGGGGGGGGAGCACTGAAGCTTTCTTT
CDR3 protein: CASNNRGGSTEAFF

V gene: TRBV3-1/TRBV3-2
clone size: -
D gene: TRBD2
J gene: TRBJ2-3
CDR3 DNA: TGTGCCAGCAGCCCTCTGCGGGGGGACGCAGATACGCAGTATTTT
CDR3 protein: CASSPLRGDADTQYF

V gene: TRBV24-1
clone size: -
D gene: TRBD1
J gene: TRBJ2-3
CDR3 DNA: TGTGCCACCAGTGACAGACAGGGCCTCACAGATACGCAGTATTTT
CDR3 protein: CATSDRQGLTDTQYF

V gene: TRBV5-6
clone size: -
D gene: TRBD1
J gene: TRBJ1-4
CDR3 DNA: TGTGCCAGCAGTCGACAGGGGGCGAGGGAAAAACTGTTTTTT
CDR3 protein: CASSRQGAREKLFF

V gene: TRBV6-4
clone size: -
D gene: TRBD2
J gene: TRBJ2-7
CDR3 DNA: TGTGCCAGCAGTGACTCCCCGGGGGGCTACGAGCAGTACTTC
CDR3 protein: CASSDSPGGYEQYF

V gene: TRBV7-3
clone size: -
D gene: -
J gene: TRBJ1-3
CDR3 DNA: TGTGCCAGCAGCTTAAAGCCGGGAAACACCATATATTTT
CDR3 protein: CASSLKPGNTIYF

V gene: TRBV7-9
clone size: -
D gene: TRBD1
J gene: TRBJ1-1
CDR3 DNA: TGTGCCAGCAGCTTCGGACAGGGAGGAAACACTGAAGCTTTCTTT
CDR3 protein: CASSFGQGGNTEAFF

V gene: TRBV7-9
clone size: -
D gene: TRBD2
J gene: TRBJ2-2
CDR3 DNA: TGTGCCAGCAGCGAGAGACTAGCCTACACCGGGGAGCTGTTTTTT
CDR3 protein: CASSERLAYTGELFF

V gene: TRBV5-1
clone size: -
D gene: -
J gene: TRBJ1-3
CDR3 DNA: TGCGCCAGCAGCTTAGACAGATATGCTGGAAACACCATATATTTT
CDR3 protein: CASSLDRYAGNTIYF

V gene: TRBV30
clone size: -
D gene: -
J gene: TRBJ1-2
CDR3 DNA: TGTGCCTGGAGTCTTGAAGGGGCCTATGGCTACACCTTC
CDR3 protein: CAWSLEGAYGYTF

V gene: TRBV5-5
clone size: few
D gene: -
J gene: TRBJ1-5
CDR3 DNA: TGTGCCAGCAGCTCTAACGCGGGGGATCAGCCCCAGCATTTT
CDR3 protein: CASSSNAGDQPQHF

V gene: TRBV30
clone size: -
D gene: TRBD1
J gene: TRBJ2-7
CDR3 DNA: TGTGCCTGGAGTGTCGACAGGGTCTACGAGCAGTACTTC
CDR3 protein: CAWSVDRVYEQYF

V gene: TRBV10-3
clone size: -
D gene: -
J gene: TRBJ2-1
CDR3 DNA: TGTGCCATCGGTGAGCGGGTGAGCGAGCAGTTCTTC
CDR3 protein: CAIGERVSEQFF

V gene: TRBV11-2
clone size: -
D gene: TRBD1
J gene: TRBJ1-2
CDR3 DNA: TGTGCCAGCAGCTCACTGACAGGGCTTTATGGCTACACCTTC
CDR3 protein: CASSSLTGLYGYTF

V gene: TRBV9
clone size: -
D gene: TRBD1
J gene: TRBJ2-2
CDR3 DNA: TGTGCCAGCAGCGCCCCTCGACAGGGGATCGGGGAGCTGTTTTTT
CDR3 protein: CASSAPRQGIGELFF

V gene: TRBV9
clone size: -
D gene: -
J gene: TRBJ2-2
CDR3 DNA: TGTGCCAGCAGCGTAGAAGGGGGGGGCACCGGGGAGCTGTTTTTT
CDR3 protein: CASSVEGGGTGELFF

V gene: TRBV10-2
clone size: -
D gene: TRBD1
J gene: TRBJ1-1
CDR3 DNA: TGCGCCAGCAGCGATCCCGGGACAGCGAACACTGAAGCTTTCTTT
CDR3 protein: CASSDPGTANTEAFF

V gene: TRBV11-3
clone size: -
D gene: -
J gene: TRBJ2-7
CDR3 DNA: TGTGCCAGCAGCCCGCAACAGGGATCCTACGAGCAGTACTTC
CDR3 protein: CASSPQQGSYEQYF

V gene: TRBV18
clone size: -
D gene: -
J gene: TRBJ1-1
CDR3 DNA: TGTGCCAGCTCACCGGAGGTTAGCACTGAAGCTTTCTTT
CDR3 protein: CASSPEVSTEAFF

V gene: TRBV6-6
clone size: -
D gene: TRBD1
J gene: TRBJ1-5
CDR3 DNA: TGTGCCAGCAGTTTTTCACAGGGGGTGGACAATCAGCCCCAGCATTTT
CDR3 protein: CASSFSQGVDNQPQHF

V gene: TRBV4-1
clone size: -
D gene: -
J gene: TRBJ1-3
CDR3 DNA: TGCGCCAGCAGTTTCGACAGCCTCTCTGGAAACACCATATATTTT
CDR3 protein: CASSFDSLSGNTIYF

V gene: TRBV19
clone size: -
D gene: -
J gene: TRBJ1-2
CDR3 DNA: TGTGCCAGTACCCGCGACAGGCCCTATGGCTACACCTTC
CDR3 protein: CASTRDRPYGYTF

V gene: TRBV7-3
clone size: -
D gene: -
J gene: TRBJ1-4
CDR3 DNA: TGTGCCAGCAGCTTACAACAGGGAAGTGGGAAACTGTTTTTT
CDR3 protein: CASSLQQGSGKLFF

V gene: TRBV25-1
clone size: -
D gene: -
J gene: TRBJ1-4
CDR3 DNA: TGTGCCAGCAGTCGGGGGATAAAACTGTTTTTT
CDR3 protein: CASSRGIKLFF

V gene: TRBV4-1
clone size: -
D gene: -
J gene: TRBJ2-3
CDR3 DNA: TGCGCCAGCAGCCAAGATTTCGGGCAGGGGCTACCAGATACGCAGTATTTT
CDR3 protein: CASSQDFGQGLPDTQYF

V gene: TRBV3-1/TRBV3-2
clone size: few
D gene: -
J gene: TRBJ2-7
CDR3 DNA: TGTGCCAGCAGCCAAGATTCCACATCCTACGAGCAGTACTTC
CDR3 protein: CASSQDSTSYEQYF

V gene: TRBV5-1
clone size: -
D gene: -
J gene: TRBJ1-4
CDR3 DNA: TGCGCCAGCCGCTCAATACTGACAGGCCCTAATGAAAAACTGTTTTTT
CDR3 protein: CASRSILTGPNEKLFF

V gene: TRBV19
clone size: once
D gene: -
J gene: TRBJ1-1
CDR3 DNA: TGTGCCAGTAGTATAGTGGGCACGAACACTGAAGCTTTCTTT
CDR3 protein: CASSIVGTNTEAFF

V gene: TRBV11-2
clone size: once
D gene: -
J gene: TRBJ1-5
CDR3 DNA: TGTGCCAGCAGCTTGGGGGGGGGCAGCCTTAGCAATCAGCCCCAGCATTTT
CDR3 protein: CASSLGGGSLSNQPQHF